This TCR beta chain originates from a study of OX40 agonist ivuxolimab in advanced cancers. Here immunoSEQ multiplex PCR was the method, and the copy in TCRdb shows in-frame clones only, minus some. This sample has tens of thousands of clones, with around 86% found just once. CDR3 length: 13 residues. Germline lookup yields CDR1 SGHRS and CDR2 YFSETQ. V lost 4 bases, J lost 4 bases, and 9 bases lay in between. This chain uses TRBV5-1 with TRBJ2-1; tentatively, D is TRBD2 (6 bases). This specimen was CD4+ or CD8+ T cells sorted from blood, taken in a trial of the OX40 agonist ivuxolimab. The TCR was taken from an adult with an advanced solid tumor such as melanoma, head and neck, liver or kidney cancer. The DNA of the CDR3 is TGCGCCAGCAGCCAGGAGGGATACAATGAGCAGTTCTTC. It codes for CASSQEGYNEQFF.